This TCR beta chain was profiled in a study of blood T cell repertoires in COVID-19 (dated by TCRdb to about 2020). About the investigation overall: Samples covering the acute and convalescent phases of COVID-19 were provided by collaborators in the United States, Italy and Spain. The prospective study material was composed of cDNA or gDNA derived from T cells, B-cell-depleted T cells, or PBMCs. The dataset comprised deeply sampled blood TCRbeta repertoires from subjects exposed to, actively infected with, or recovered from COVID-19. The repertoires were released in a freely available public database meant as a resource for research on the immune response to SARS-CoV-2. The samples were drawn from two sources: the first 160 participants of the ongoing ImmuneRACE study, and 1,000 to 1,500 subjects contributed by 6 global collaborators. Where available, HLA class I and class II types were taken from metadata supplied by the sample provider and were not determined by assay-based typing. The sample metadata nearly always contained a de-identified subject ID, COVID-19 status, age in years and sex. General study outcomes and caveats: The amount of clinical and demographic metadata varied by source and participant and was provided uncurated.

The immunoSEQ Assay, a bias-controlled multiplex PCR, was used to amplify TCRbeta CDR3 regions from genomic DNA. The original methods were these. The number of nucleated cells in each sample was estimated by amplification of reference gene primers within the assay. Sequence reads were collapsed and filtered to measure the absolute abundance of every unique TCRbeta CDR3 rearrangement. Productive Simpson clonality was computed per sample as the square root of Simpson's diversity index over productive rearrangements. The immuneACCESS repertoire file appears here via TCRdb, limited to in-frame rearrangements. These files lack a portion of the clones; in checked studies, under half of the deficit traces to unresolved V genes, and the cause of the others is not known. D and trimming come from the DNA, and the V and J calls and clone size come from that table. The sample table lists approximately 270,000 clones, 70% to 90% of them with a count of one. In total, the top ten clones hold around 3.3% of the sample.

The CDR1 and CDR2 encoded by the germline V gene (reference sequence) are SSHAT and FNYEAQ. The CDR3 goes from the cysteine to the phenylalanine over 15 residues. Only CDR3 DNA remains: 45 bases, in frame from the first base. Turning to this clone: There is no known antigen for this receptor. Its ends do not fully match the called genes, so a read error is possible.

Whole blood was collected in K2EDTA tubes by collaborating institutions according to the institutions' own protocols. For TCRbeta analysis, collaborators shipped samples as frozen whole blood, isolated PBMCs, or DNA extracted from either of those sample types. Sequenced input: peripheral blood. This chain joins TRBV7-7 to TRBJ2-5, and 15 junctional nucleotides match TRBD2. This TCR derives from a man aged 18 to 29 with active or convalescent COVID-19. The CDR3 region: CASSRTSGREETQYF. The nucleotide sequence reads as follows: TGTGCTAGCAGCCGGACTAGCGGGAGGGAGGAGACCCAGTACTTC.